A single sample is the source of the 6 T cell receptor beta chains below, sequenced in a study of blood T cell repertoires in COVID-19. TCRdb keeps only in-frame clones here, not all; method: immunoSEQ multiplex PCR. The repertoire has roughly 220,000 clones, about 87% of them found once; the top ten carry approximately 2.7%. Sequences were obtained from PBMCs or T cells enriched from blood (not recorded which). These receptors all stem from a woman aged 25 to 45 who had recovered from COVID-19.

This sequence joins TRBV9 and TRBJ1-2, with 7 bases aligning to TRBD1. CDR3 length: 15 amino acids. Trimming took 3 bases from V and 6 from J; bases not matched to a gene: 11. The germline gives CDR1 SGDLS, CDR2 YYNGEE. The CDR3 sequence: CASSAEAYRGHGYTF. The CDR3 coding sequence is TGTGCCAGCAGCGCAGAGGCCTACAGGGGCCATGGCTACACCTTC.

This chain connects TRBV7-2 to TRBJ1-2; 7 nucleotides align to TRBD1. V shed 0 bases and J 8 bases; nucleotides not matched to a gene: 3. Germline CDR1 and CDR2: SGHTA and FQGNSA. The CDR3 is made up of 13 amino acids. The CDR3 is CASSLAPGGGYTF. CDR3 in DNA: TGTGCCAGCAGCTTAGCGCCAGGGGGAGGCTACACCTTC.

The V gene is TRBV11-2, the J gene TRBJ2-5; 11 bases match TRBD2. Trimming removed 2 bases from V and 3 bases from J; junction bases left unmatched: 8. CDR3 length: 17 residues. Germline V gives CDR1 SGHAT, CDR2 FQNNGV. In DNA form, the CDR3 reads TGTGCCAGCAGCTTACCTTTAGCGGGGGGGTTAGAAGAGACCCAGTACTTC. It is translated as CASSLPLAGGLEETQYF.

This rearrangement joins TRBV5-4 to TRBJ2-1, with TRBD1 identical over 8 bases. CDR1 and CDR2 from the germline V gene are SGHNT and YYREEE (reference sequence). The CDR3 covers 16 residues. V lost 4 bases, J lost 0 bases, and 6 bases stayed unmatched. The CDR3 loop is CASSPGGSDSYNEQFF. CDR3 coding DNA: TGTGCCAGCAGCCCAGGGGGCTCCGACTCCTACAATGAGCAGTTCTTC.

This clone occurred once. This chain connects TRBV27 to TRBJ1-2, with D possibly matching TRBD1 (6 bases). The CDR3 is 14 residues long. The germline V and J ends were trimmed by 6 bases and 4 bases, with 15 bases remaining between them. CDR1 is MNHEY, CDR2 SMNVEV, per germline (reference sequence). The CDR3 sequence: CASRETDRIYGYTF. CDR3 sequence (DNA): TGTGCCAGCAGAGAAACTGACAGGATCTATGGCTACACCTTC.

The CDR3 protein is CASSQFSGGTPYEQYF. DNA for the CDR3: TGTGCCAGCAGCCAATTTAGCGGGGGGACCCCCTACGAGCAGTACTTC. V gene TRBV4-2 combines with J gene TRBJ2-7, with 10 bases fitting TRBD2. This CDR3 has 16 amino acids. The ends lost 2 bases at V and 2 bases at J; junction bases unmatched: 6. Germline values: CDR1 LGHNA, CDR2 YNFKEQ.